The 10 T cell receptor beta chains given below trace back to one sample, sequenced in a study of identical twins. MiXCR, run by TCRdb on the 5' RACE reads, gives a single entry per CDR3 protein. The sample carries roughly 470,000 distinct CDR3 sequences, 13% to 15% recorded once. These records were also assigned to another study, of yellow fever vaccine responses in identical twins.

Material: CD4+ T cells sorted from blood. These receptors were obtained from a woman aged 18-30 years in good health.

This clonotype occurred a few times. The chain is built from TRBV28 and TRBJ2-1, with 8 bases lining up with TRBD2. The CDR3 is 18 residues long. Germline V lookup: CDR1 MDHEN, CDR2 SYDVKM. V lost 3 bases and J lost 0; bases outside the gene matches: 10. CDR3 sequence (DNA): TGTGCCAGCAGTTTGGCCTCAAGAGCGGGAGTCTCCTACAATGAGCAGTTCTTC. Protein: CASSLASRAGVSYNEQFF. Full variable domain (rest looked up from reference TRBV28 and TRBJ2-1): DVKVTQSSRYLVKRTGEKVFLECVQDMDHENMFWYRQDPGLGLRLIYFSYDVKMKEKGDIPEGYSVSREKKERFSLILESASTNQTSMYLCASSLASRAGVSYNEQFFGPGTRLTVL.

Details on this clonotype: This sequence may be a read error, since a much larger clone differs from it by one base. This chain uses TRBV25-1 with TRBJ2-1; 8 bases map to TRBD1. Germline V gene sequence: CDR1 MGHDK, CDR2 SYGVNS. This CDR3 has 13 residues. The CDR3 loop reads CAGSRDRNNEQFF. The CDR3 DNA reads TGTGCCGGCAGTCGGGACAGGAACAATGAGCAGTTCTTC.

The chain carries TRBV28 and TRBJ1-4, with D unclear. Germline V gene sequence: CDR1 MDHEN, CDR2 SYDVKM. CDR3 length: 14 amino acids. V was trimmed by 5 bases and J by 4 bases, leaving 11 bases between them. Here the CDR3 reads CASSNGLGNEKLFF. CDR3 sequence (DNA): TGTGCCAGCAGTAATGGGTTGGGTAATGAAAAACTGTTTTTT.

The V gene is TRBV29-1, the J gene TRBJ2-7; D remains unclear. The CDR3 consists of 10 residues. The germline V and J ends were trimmed by 3 bases and 6 bases, with 6 bases remaining between them. Per the germline V gene, CDR1 is SQVTM and CDR2 is ANQGSEA. CDR3 amino acids: CSVEALEQYF. The CDR3 DNA follows: TGCAGCGTTGAGGCCCTCGAGCAGTACTTC.

In its sample, this clonotype was seen many times. This chain joins TRBV10-3 and TRBJ1-1, with D possibly TRBD1 on 6 matching bases. V was clipped by 7 bases and J by 2 bases, with 11 bases between them. Germline V CDR1 and CDR2: ENHRY, SYGVKD. The CDR3 length is 13 residues. This chain's CDR3 is CAITKDRNTEAFF. As DNA, the CDR3 is TGTGCCATCACCAAGGACAGAAACACTGAAGCTTTCTTT.

This clonotype was seen a handful of times. CDR3 bases: TGCGCCAGCAGCTTTCACACCGGGACAGGGAACGAGCAGTACTTC. Protein product: CASSFHTGTGNEQYF. V and J are TRBV5-1 and TRBJ2-7; 9 bases are a match to TRBD1. The CDR3 covers 15 residues. With 2 bases clipped from V and 5 bases from J, the junction kept 8 bases outside the gene matches. CDR1 is SGHRS, CDR2 YFSETQ, per germline.

The rearrangement uses TRBV29-1 and TRBJ2-1, with D possibly being TRBD1 (6 bases). CDR3 length: 13 amino acids. V lost 7 bases to trimming and J lost 3 bases, with 13 bases between them. Germline-derived CDR1 and CDR2 are SQVTM and ANQGSEA. CDR3 sequence: CSGIPDSYNEQFF. For the CDR3, the DNA is TGCAGCGGTATCCCGGACAGCTACAATGAGCAGTTCTTC.

The V gene is TRBV7-9, the J gene TRBJ1-1; D gene unclear. Germline loops: CDR1 SEHNR, CDR2 FQNEAQ (reference sequence). This CDR3 comprises 12 residues. The V gene lost 3 bases and the J gene lost 6 bases, with 8 bases spanning the gap. The CDR3 loop reads CASSLAVSEAFF. CDR3 in DNA: TGTGCCAGCAGCTTGGCGGTGTCTGAAGCTTTCTTT.

The chain recombines TRBV7-2 with TRBJ2-2; D not resolved. The CDR3 runs 15 residues. V dropped 2 bases and J dropped 2 bases, with 9 bases sitting between them. CDR1 is SGHTA, CDR2 FQGNSA, per germline. The CDR3 nucleotides are TGTGCCAGCAGCTTATTAGGGCCAAACACCGGGGAGCTGTTTTTT. Protein sequence: CASSLLGPNTGELFF. Variable domain in full (rest from reference TRBV7-2 and TRBJ2-2): GAGVSQSPSNKVTEKGKDVELRCDPISGHTALYWYRQSLGQGLEFLIYFQGNSAPDKSGLPSDRFSAERTGGSVSTLTIQRTQQEDSAVYLCASSLLGPNTGELFFGEGSRLTVL.

J is TRBJ1-3 and V is TRBV7-2; D possibly corresponds to TRBD1 (5 bases). V was clipped by 4 bases and J by 2 bases, with 9 bases between them. Germline CDR1 SGHTA, CDR2 FQGNSA. This CDR3 comprises 14 residues. The CDR3 DNA reads TGTGCCAGCAGCTCGACCAGGGCTGGAAACACCATATATTTT. This translates into CASSSTRAGNTIYF.